This T cell receptor (beta chain) was documented in a study of blood T cell repertoires in COVID-19 (dated by TCRdb to 2018 to 2020). Regarding the complete study: Collaborator samples came from the United States, Italy and Spain and covered acute and convalescent phases of COVID-19. The material from the prospective study consisted of cDNA or gDNA derived from T cells, B-cell-depleted T cells, or PBMCs. Deeply sampled blood TCRbeta repertoires from subjects exposed to, actively infected with, or recovered from COVID-19 were included in the dataset. A freely available public database, intended as a resource for researchers studying the immune response to SARS-CoV-2, is where the repertoires were released. Samples were obtained from the ongoing ImmuneRACE study (first 160 participants) and from 1,000 to 1,500 subjects provided by 6 global collaborators. A de-identified subject ID, COVID-19 status, age in years and sex were almost always included in the sample metadata. Where available, HLA class I and class II types were obtained from metadata supplied by the sample provider rather than from assay-based typing.

Study-wide conclusions, independent of this receptor: The amount of clinical and demographic metadata varied by source and participant and was provided uncurated.

This clone was observed a single time. The target of this receptor is not known. Per-nucleotide qualities are absent, and no much larger clonotype sits a single base away. TCRbeta CDR3 regions were amplified from genomic DNA using the immunoSEQ Assay, a bias-controlled multiplex PCR. In the original analysis: Nucleated cell counts per sample were estimated from amplification of reference gene primers within the assay. Sequence reads were collapsed and filtered to measure the absolute abundance of every unique TCRbeta CDR3 rearrangement. For each sample, productive Simpson clonality was calculated by taking the square root of Simpson's diversity index across productive rearrangements. TCRdb's version of the immuneACCESS table is confined to in-frame rearrangements and falls short of the full clone set. An unresolved V gene accounts for under half of the shortfall where checked; the remainder is of unknown origin. V, J and clone size are taken as reported in that table, and D and trimming were inferred from the DNA itself. For this sample the table gives 250,000 to 350,000 clones, of which roughly nine tenths were detected only once. Together, the top ten hold approximately 2% of the sample.

One collaborating source in Seattle enrolled patients while the patients were actively infected and followed the patients over time throughout the course of disease. Whole blood was collected in K2EDTA tubes by collaborating institutions according to the institutions' own protocols. For TCRbeta analysis, collaborators shipped samples as frozen whole blood, isolated PBMCs, or DNA extracted from either of those sample types. Material: peripheral blood. The TCR sequence derives from a woman in her twenties or thirties with COVID-19, enrolled during active disease.

The nucleotides are TGTGCCAGCAGCCCCAATGTCGGACAGGGCCTAGACTATGGCTACACCTTC. The translation is CASSPNVGQGLDYGYTF. The rearranged chain carries TRBV27 and TRBJ1-2; 8 middle bases align to TRBD1. The CDR3 holds 17 amino acids from the cysteine to the phenylalanine. Of all the DNA, just the CDR3 is kept, 51 bases in frame from base 1. The germline V end is reduced by 6 bases and the J end by 3 bases; junction bases left unmatched: 15. From the germline V gene (reference sequence), CDR1 is MNHEY and CDR2 is SMNVEV.